This TCR beta chain was sequenced for a study of OX40 agonist ivuxolimab in advanced cancers. Study summary: Ivuxolimab, an antibody that agonizes OX40 (CD134), was administered to the patients. Therapy given before enrollment (anti-PD-1, anti-PD-L1 or anti-CTLA-4) was allowed, and 30% to 50% had some. A partial response was reached by three patients: one with hepatocellular carcinoma and two with cutaneous melanoma.

Regarding the study as a whole: Among the lowest peripheral clonal expansion occurred in 0.1-3.0 mg/kg partial responders.

Germline CDR1 and CDR2: SGHDT and YYEEEE. There are 14 residues in the CDR3. The V and J ends lost 3 bases and 6 bases, in that order; junction bases with no gene match: 7. Here immunoSEQ multiplex PCR was the method, and the copy in TCRdb shows in-frame clones only, minus some. This sample has 25,000 to 35,000 clones, with approximately 88% found just once. With regard to this clone: Antigen specificity is unknown.

This TCR was recovered from an adult with an advanced solid tumor such as melanoma, head and neck, liver or kidney cancer. Sample: CD4+ or CD8+ T cells sorted from blood, taken in a trial of the OX40 agonist ivuxolimab. The chain uses TRBV5-6 and TRBJ2-7; the match to TRBD1 covers 9 bases. The CDR3 protein is CASSSGTGFGEQYF. DNA for the CDR3: TGTGCCAGCAGCTCCGGGACAGGGTTTGGCGAGCAGTACTTC. Variable domain in full (rest from reference TRBV5-6 and TRBJ2-7): DAGVTQSPTHLIKTRGQQVTLRCSPKSGHDTVSWYQQALGQGPQFIFQYYEEEERQRGNFPDRFSGHQFPNYSSELNVNALLLGDSALYLCASSSGTGFGEQYFGPGTRLTVT.